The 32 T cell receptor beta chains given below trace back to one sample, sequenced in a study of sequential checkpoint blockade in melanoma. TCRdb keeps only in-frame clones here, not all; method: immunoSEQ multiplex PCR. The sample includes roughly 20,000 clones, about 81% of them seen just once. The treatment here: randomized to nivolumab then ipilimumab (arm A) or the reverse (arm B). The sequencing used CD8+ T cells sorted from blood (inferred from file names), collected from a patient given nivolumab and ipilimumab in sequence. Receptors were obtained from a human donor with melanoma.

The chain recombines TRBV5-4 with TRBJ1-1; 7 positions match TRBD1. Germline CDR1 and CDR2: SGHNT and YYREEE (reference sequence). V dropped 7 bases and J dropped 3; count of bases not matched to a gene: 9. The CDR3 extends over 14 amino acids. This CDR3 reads CASGWTGSDTEAFF. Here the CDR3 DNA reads TGTGCCAGCGGATGGACAGGATCGGACACTGAAGCTTTCTTT.

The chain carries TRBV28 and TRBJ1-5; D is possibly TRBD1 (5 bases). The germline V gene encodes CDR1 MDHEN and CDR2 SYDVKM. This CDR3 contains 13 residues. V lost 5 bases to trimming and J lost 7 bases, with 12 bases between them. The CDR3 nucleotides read TGTGCCAGCAGTGGAAGGGGCGGCCAGCCCCAGCATTTT. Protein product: CASSGRGGQPQHF.

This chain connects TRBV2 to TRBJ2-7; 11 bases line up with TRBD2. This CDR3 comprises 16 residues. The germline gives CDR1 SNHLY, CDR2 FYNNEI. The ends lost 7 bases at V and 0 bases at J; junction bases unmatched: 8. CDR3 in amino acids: CASTARGTSGSYEQYF. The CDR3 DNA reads TGTGCCAGCACCGCGAGAGGGACTAGCGGCTCCTACGAGCAGTACTTC.

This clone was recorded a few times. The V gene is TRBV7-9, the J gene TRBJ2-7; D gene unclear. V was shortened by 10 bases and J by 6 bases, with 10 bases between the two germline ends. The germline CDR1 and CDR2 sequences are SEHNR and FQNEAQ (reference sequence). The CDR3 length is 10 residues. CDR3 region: CATTLGEQYF. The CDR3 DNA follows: TGTGCCACCACTCTTGGCGAGCAGTACTTC.

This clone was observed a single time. CDR3 sequence reads: CASSGRTNSPLHF. The CDR3 DNA is TGTGCCAGCAGTGGGAGGACTAATTCACCCCTCCACTTT. The chain joins TRBV27 to TRBJ1-6; D remains ambiguous. The CDR3 loop spans 13 amino acids. The germline V gene encodes CDR1 MNHEY and CDR2 SMNVEV (reference sequence). V lost 5 bases, J lost 6 bases, and 8 bases lay in between.

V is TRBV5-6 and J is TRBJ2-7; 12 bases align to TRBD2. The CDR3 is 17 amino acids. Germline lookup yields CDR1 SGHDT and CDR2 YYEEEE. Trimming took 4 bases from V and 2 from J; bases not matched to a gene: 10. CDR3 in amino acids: CASSLGLAGRLTYEQYF. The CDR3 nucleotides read TGTGCCAGCAGCCTCGGACTAGCGGGACGTCTAACCTACGAGCAGTACTTC.

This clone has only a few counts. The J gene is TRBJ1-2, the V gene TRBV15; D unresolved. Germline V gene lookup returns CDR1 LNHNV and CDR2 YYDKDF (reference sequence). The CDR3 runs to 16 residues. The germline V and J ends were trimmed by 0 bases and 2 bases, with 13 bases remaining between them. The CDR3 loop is CATSRDRTVTNYGYTF. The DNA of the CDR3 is TGTGCCACCAGCAGAGATCGTACAGTAACCAACTATGGCTACACCTTC.

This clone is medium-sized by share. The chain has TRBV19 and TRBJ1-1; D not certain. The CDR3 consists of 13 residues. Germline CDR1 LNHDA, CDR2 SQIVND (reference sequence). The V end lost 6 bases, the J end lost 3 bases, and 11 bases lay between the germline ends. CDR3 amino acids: CASRWGGDTEAFF. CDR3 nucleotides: TGTGCCAGTAGATGGGGAGGCGACACTGAAGCTTTCTTT.

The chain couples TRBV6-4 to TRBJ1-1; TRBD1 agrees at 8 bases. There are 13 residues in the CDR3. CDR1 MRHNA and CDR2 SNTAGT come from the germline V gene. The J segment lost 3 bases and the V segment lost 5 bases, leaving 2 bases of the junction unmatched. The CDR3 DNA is TGTGCCAGCAGTAAACAGGGGGACACTGAAGCTTTCTTT. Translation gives CASSKQGDTEAFF.

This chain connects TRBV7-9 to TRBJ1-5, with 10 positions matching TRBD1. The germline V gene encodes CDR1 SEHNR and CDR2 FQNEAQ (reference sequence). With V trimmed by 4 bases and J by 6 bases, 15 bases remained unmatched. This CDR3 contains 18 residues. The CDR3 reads CASSSHLTGGRFGQPQHF. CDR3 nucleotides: TGTGCCAGCAGCTCCCACCTGACAGGGGGCCGGTTCGGTCAGCCCCAGCATTTT.

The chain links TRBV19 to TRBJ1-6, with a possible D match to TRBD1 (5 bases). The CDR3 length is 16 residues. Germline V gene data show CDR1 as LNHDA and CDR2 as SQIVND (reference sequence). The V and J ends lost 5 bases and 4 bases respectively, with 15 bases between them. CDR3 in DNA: TGTGCCAGTAGTCTTGGAGGGGTACTTTATAATTCACCCCTCCACTTT. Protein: CASSLGGVLYNSPLHF. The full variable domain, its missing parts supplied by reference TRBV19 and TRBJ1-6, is DGGITQSPKYLFRKEGQNVTLSCEQNLNHDAMYWYRQDPGQGLRLIYYSQIVNDFQKGDIAEGYSVSREKKESFPLTVTSAQKNPTAFYLCASSLGGVLYNSPLHFGNGTRLTVT.

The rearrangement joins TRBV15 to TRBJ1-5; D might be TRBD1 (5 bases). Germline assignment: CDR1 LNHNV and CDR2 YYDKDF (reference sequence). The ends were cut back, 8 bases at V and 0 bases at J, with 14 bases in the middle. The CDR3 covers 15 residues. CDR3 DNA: TGTGCCACCGGGCAGGGAGGGAATAGCAATCAGCCCCAGCATTTT. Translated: CATGQGGNSNQPQHF.

CDR3 nucleotides: TGTGCCACCAGGGGAGGAGAATCCGCCTACGAGCAGTACTTC. Its protein is CATRGGESAYEQYF. The rearrangement joins TRBV28 to TRBJ2-5, with D possibly being TRBD1 or TRBD2 (6 bases each). Near its end, the DNA agrees better with TRBJ2-7, so the J call may be wrong. The CDR3 is 14 residues long. Germline assignment: CDR1 MDHEN and CDR2 SYDVKM.

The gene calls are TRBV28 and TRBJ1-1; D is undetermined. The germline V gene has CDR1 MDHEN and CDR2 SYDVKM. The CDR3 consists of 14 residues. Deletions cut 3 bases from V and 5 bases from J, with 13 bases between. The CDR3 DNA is TGTGCCAGCAGTTTTGCCCCCACGAGGACTGAAGCTTTCTTT. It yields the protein CASSFAPTRTEAFF.

The CDR3 loop reads CASIGGNTEAFF. In DNA form, the CDR3 reads TGTGCCAGCATCGGCGGGAACACTGAAGCTTTCTTT. This rearrangement joins TRBV4-2 to TRBJ1-1, with unresolved D. Deletions cut 7 bases from V and 1 base from J, with 7 bases between. CDR1 and CDR2 from the germline V gene are LGHNA and YNFKEQ. The CDR3 runs 12 residues.

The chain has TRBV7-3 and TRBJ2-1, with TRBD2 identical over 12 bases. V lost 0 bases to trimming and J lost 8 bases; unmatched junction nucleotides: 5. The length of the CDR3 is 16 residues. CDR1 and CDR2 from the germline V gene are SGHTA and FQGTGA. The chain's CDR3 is CASSLTLAGGPDEQFF. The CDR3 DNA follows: TGTGCCAGCAGCTTAACGCTAGCGGGGGGGCCGGATGAGCAGTTCTTC.

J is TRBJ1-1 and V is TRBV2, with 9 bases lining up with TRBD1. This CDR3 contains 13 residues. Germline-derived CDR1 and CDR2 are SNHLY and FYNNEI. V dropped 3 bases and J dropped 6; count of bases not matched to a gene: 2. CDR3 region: CASSEWTGAEAFF. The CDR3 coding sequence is TGTGCCAGCAGTGAGTGGACAGGGGCTGAAGCTTTCTTT.

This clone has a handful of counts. This chain's CDR3 is CASSIVPGQNQPQHF. In DNA, the CDR3 is TGTGCCAGTAGTATAGTTCCAGGACAGAATCAGCCCCAGCATTTT. The genes are TRBV19 and TRBJ1-5; TRBD1 is a possible D gene (6 bases). Per germline, CDR1 LNHDA and CDR2 SQIVND (reference sequence). The CDR3 covers 15 residues. The ends were cut back, 1 base at V and 4 bases at J, with 11 bases in the middle.

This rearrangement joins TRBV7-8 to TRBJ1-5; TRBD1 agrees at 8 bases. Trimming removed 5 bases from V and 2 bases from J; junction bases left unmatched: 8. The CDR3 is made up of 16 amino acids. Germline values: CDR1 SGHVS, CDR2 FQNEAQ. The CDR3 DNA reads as TGTGCCAGCAGCCTCCGGACAGGGACAGGCAATCAGCCCCAGCATTTT. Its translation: CASSLRTGTGNQPQHF.

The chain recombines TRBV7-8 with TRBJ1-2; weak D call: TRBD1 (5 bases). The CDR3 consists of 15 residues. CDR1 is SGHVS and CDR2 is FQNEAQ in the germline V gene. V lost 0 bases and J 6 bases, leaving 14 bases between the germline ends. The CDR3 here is CASSLAEGRVHGYTF. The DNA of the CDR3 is TGTGCCAGCAGCTTAGCGGAGGGCAGGGTCCATGGCTACACCTTC.

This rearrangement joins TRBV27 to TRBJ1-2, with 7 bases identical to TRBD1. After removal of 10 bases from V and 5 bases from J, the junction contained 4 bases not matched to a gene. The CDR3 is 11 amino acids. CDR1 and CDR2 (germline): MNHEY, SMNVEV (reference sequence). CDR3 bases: TGTGCCACCCTGACAGGGTATGGCTACACCTTC. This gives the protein CATLTGYGYTF.

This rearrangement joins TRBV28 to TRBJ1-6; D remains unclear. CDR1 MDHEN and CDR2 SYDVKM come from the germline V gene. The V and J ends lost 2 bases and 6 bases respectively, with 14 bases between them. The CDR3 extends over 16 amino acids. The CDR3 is CASSLAPLRGNSPLHF. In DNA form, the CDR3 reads TGTGCCAGCAGTTTAGCCCCACTACGGGGTAATTCACCCCTCCACTTT.

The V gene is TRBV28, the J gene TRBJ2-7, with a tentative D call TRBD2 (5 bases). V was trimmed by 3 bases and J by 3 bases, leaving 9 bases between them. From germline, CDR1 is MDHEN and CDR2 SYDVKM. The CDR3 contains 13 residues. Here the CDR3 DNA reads TGTGCCAGCAGTTTGAGGAGCGGCTACGAGCAGTACTTC. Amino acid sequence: CASSLRSGYEQYF.

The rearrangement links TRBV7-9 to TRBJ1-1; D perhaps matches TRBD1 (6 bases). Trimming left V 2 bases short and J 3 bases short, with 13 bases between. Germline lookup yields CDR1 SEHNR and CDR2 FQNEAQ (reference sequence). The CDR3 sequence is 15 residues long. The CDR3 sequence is CASSLRGSGDTEAFF. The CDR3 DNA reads TGTGCCAGCAGCTTACGGGGTTCAGGGGACACTGAAGCTTTCTTT. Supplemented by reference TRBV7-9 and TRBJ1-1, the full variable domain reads DTGVSQNPRHKITKRGQNVTFRCDPISEHNRLYWYRQTLGQGPEFLTYFQNEAQLEKSRLLSDRFSAERPKGSFSTLEIQRTEQGDSAMYLCASSLRGSGDTEAFFGQGTRLTVV.

The CDR3 protein is CASSQEGGRYQPQHF. The CDR3 bases are TGTGCCAGCAGCCAAGAAGGGGGACGTTATCAGCCCCAGCATTTT. This rearrangement joins TRBV4-2 to TRBJ1-5, with D perhaps TRBD1 (6 bases). The ends were cut back, 0 bases at V and 5 bases at J, with 11 bases in the middle. Germline CDR1 and CDR2: LGHNA and YNFKEQ. CDR3 size: 15 residues.

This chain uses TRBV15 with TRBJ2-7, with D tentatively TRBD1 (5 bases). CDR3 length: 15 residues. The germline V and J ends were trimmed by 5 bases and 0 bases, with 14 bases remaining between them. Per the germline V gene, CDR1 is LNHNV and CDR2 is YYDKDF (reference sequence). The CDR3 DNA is TGTGCCACCAGCGAGGAACAGGCGAGCTCCTACGAGCAGTACTTC. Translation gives CATSEEQASSYEQYF.

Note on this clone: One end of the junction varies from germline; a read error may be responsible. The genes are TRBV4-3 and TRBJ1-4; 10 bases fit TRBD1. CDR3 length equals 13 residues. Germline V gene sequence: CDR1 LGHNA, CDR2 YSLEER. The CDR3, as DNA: TGCGCCAGCAGCCAAGAACCCTCCGGGACAGGGGTTTTT. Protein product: CASSQEPSGTGVF.

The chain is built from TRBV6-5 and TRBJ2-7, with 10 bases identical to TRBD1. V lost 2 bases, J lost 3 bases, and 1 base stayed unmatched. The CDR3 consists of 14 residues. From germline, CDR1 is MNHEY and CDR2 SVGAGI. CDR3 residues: CASSYGTGDYEQYF. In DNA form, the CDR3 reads TGTGCCAGCAGTTACGGGACAGGGGACTACGAGCAGTACTTC.

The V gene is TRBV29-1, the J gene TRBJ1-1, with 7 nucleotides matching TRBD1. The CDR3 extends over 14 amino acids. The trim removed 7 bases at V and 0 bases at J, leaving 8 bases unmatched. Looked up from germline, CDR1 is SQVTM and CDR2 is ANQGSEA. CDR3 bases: TGCAGCGGGGGATCGGGACAGCTGAACACTGAAGCTTTCTTT. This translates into CSGGSGQLNTEAFF. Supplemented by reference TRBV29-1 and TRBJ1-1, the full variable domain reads SAVISQKPSRDICQRGTSLTIQCQVDSQVTMMFWYRQQPGQSLTLIATANQGSEATYESGFVIDKFPISRPNLTFSTLTVSNMSPEDSSIYLCSGGSGQLNTEAFFGQGTRLTVV.

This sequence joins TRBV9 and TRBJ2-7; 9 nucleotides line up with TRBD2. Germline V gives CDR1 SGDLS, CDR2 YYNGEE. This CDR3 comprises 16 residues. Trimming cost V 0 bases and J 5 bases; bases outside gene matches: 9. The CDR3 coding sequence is TGTGCCAGCAGCGTAGGAAGCGGGGGGTCCGAGGACGAGCAGTACTTC. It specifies CASSVGSGGSEDEQYF.

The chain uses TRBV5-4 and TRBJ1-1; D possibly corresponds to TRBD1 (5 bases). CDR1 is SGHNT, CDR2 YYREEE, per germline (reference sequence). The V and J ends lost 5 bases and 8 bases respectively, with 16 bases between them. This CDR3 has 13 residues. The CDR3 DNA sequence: TGTGCCAGCAGACTGGGGGGAGGCGAGGAAGCTTTCTTT. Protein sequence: CASRLGGGEEAFF.

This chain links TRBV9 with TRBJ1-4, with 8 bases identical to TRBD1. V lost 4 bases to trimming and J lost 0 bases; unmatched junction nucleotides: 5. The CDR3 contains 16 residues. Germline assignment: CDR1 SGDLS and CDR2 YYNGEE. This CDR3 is CASSKGQEATNEKLFF. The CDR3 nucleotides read TGTGCCAGCAGCAAGGGACAGGAGGCAACTAATGAAAAACTGTTTTTT.